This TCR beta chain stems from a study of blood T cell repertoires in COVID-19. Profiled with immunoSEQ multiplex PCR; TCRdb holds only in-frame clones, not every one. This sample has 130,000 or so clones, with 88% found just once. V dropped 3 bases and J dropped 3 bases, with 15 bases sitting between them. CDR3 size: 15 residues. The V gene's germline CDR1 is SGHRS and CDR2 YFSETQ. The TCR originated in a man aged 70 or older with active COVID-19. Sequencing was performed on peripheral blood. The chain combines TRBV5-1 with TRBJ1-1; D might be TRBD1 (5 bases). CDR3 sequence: CASSSIDRPHTEAFF. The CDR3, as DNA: TGCGCCAGCAGCTCGATCGACAGACCTCACACTGAAGCTTTCTTT.